This TCR beta chain was observed in a study of T cells in Graves' hyperthyroidism and ophthalmopathy. The J segment lost 2 bases and the V segment lost 3 bases, leaving 5 bases of the junction unmatched. CDR1 and CDR2 from the germline V gene are KGHDR and SFDVKD. This CDR3 has 17 amino acids. TCR beta CDR3 sequences were amplified from RNA transcripts. First-round RT-PCR targeting the TCR CDR3 was performed with the HTBI primer set. Each CDR3 protein is one row after TCRdb ran MiXCR on the multiplex PCR reads. The sample has nearly 750,000 distinct CDR3 sequences, 30% to 40% seen once. The chain has TRBV24-1 and TRBJ2-7; 14 bases line up with TRBD2. The sequenced sample consisted of blood. The source of this sequence is a woman between 40 and 50 years old with Graves' hyperthyroidism. CDR3 nucleotides: TGTGCCACCAGTGATGCCGGACTAGCGGGAGGTCCCTACGAGCAGTACTTC. Translated: CATSDAGLAGGPYEQYF.